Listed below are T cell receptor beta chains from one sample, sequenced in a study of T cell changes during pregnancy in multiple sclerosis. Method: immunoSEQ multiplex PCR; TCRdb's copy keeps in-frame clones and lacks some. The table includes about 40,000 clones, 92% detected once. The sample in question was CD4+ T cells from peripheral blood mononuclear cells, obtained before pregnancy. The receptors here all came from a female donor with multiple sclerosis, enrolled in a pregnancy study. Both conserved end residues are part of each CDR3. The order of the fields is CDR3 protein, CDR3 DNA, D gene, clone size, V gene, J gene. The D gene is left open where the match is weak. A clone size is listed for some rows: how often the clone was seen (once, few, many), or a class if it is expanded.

CDR3: CASSHGGGFVFKAFF
DNA: TGTGCCAGCAGCCATGGGGGAGGGTTTGTATTTAAGGCTTTCTTT
D: -
size: -
V: TRBV7-9
J: TRBJ1-1

CDR3: CASSLQGAAGDTQYF
DNA: TGTGCCAGCAGCTTACAGGGGGCTGCGGGGGATACGCAGTATTTT
D: TRBD1
size: -
V: TRBV7-8
J: TRBJ2-3

CDR3: CASTPGSRGGQPQHF
DNA: TGTGCCAGTACCCCGGGGAGCAGGGGCGGTCAGCCCCAGCATTTT
D: -
size: -
V: TRBV19
J: TRBJ1-5

CDR3: CASSPRTGVTDTQYF
DNA: TGTGCCAGCAGCCCCAGGACAGGTGTCACAGATACGCAGTATTTT
D: TRBD1
size: -
V: TRBV9
J: TRBJ2-3

CDR3: CASSGGQGRDLYNEQFF
DNA: TGCGCCAGCAGCGGGGGACAGGGACGGGACTTATACAATGAGCAGTTCTTC
D: TRBD1
size: -
V: TRBV5-1
J: TRBJ2-1

CDR3: CASSLQADTQYF
DNA: TGTGCCAGCAGTTTACAGGCAGATACGCAGTATTTT
D: -
size: -
V: TRBV2
J: TRBJ2-3

CDR3: CSVDSQDEAFF
DNA: TGCAGCGTTGATTCGCAGGATGAAGCTTTCTTT
D: -
size: once
V: TRBV29-1
J: TRBJ1-1

CDR3: CASSPGGRQETQYF
DNA: TGTGCCAGCAGTCCCGGGGGACGCCAAGAGACCCAGTACTTC
D: -
size: -
V: TRBV6-1
J: TRBJ2-5

CDR3: CASSFTPNTEAFF
DNA: TGTGCCAGCAGCTTTACACCGAACACTGAAGCTTTCTTT
D: -
size: -
V: TRBV11-3
J: TRBJ1-1

CDR3: CASCRDSYYEQYF
DNA: TGTGCCAGTTGCCGGGACTCCTACTACGAGCAGTACTTC
D: -
size: once
V: TRBV2
J: TRBJ2-7

CDR3: CASSLGSGISYEQYF
DNA: TGTGCCAGCAGCTTAGGGAGCGGGATCTCCTACGAGCAGTACTTC
D: TRBD2
size: -
V: TRBV7-2
J: TRBJ2-7

CDR3: CSAGSGRAAYEQYF
DNA: TGCAGCGCTGGGAGCGGGAGGGCGGCGTACGAGCAGTACTTC
D: TRBD2
size: -
V: TRBV29-1
J: TRBJ2-7

CDR3: CASSRGLAGEETQYF
DNA: TGTGCCAGCAGCCGTGGACTAGCGGGAGAAGAGACCCAGTACTTC
D: TRBD2
size: -
V: TRBV11-3
J: TRBJ2-5

CDR3: CASRTPDRQETQYF
DNA: TGTGCCAGCAGAACTCCTGACAGGCAAGAGACCCAGTACTTC
D: -
size: -
V: TRBV21-1
J: TRBJ2-5

CDR3: CASSARTGGTGELFF
DNA: TGTGCCAGCAGCGCGCGGACAGGGGGCACCGGGGAGCTGTTTTTT
D: TRBD1
size: -
V: TRBV11-3
J: TRBJ2-2

CDR3: CASNPLRGSNQPQHF
DNA: TGTGCCAGTAACCCCCTCAGGGGGAGCAATCAGCCCCAGCATTTT
D: TRBD1
size: -
V: TRBV19
J: TRBJ1-5

CDR3: CATKRGEVYTGELFF
DNA: TGTGCCACCAAAAGGGGCGAGGTGTACACCGGGGAGCTGTTTTTT
D: -
size: -
V: TRBV19
J: TRBJ2-2

CDR3: CAWRKDRGVTGELFF
DNA: TGTGCCTGGAGGAAGGACAGGGGGGTTACCGGGGAGCTGTTTTTT
D: TRBD1
size: -
V: TRBV30
J: TRBJ2-2

CDR3: CASIGMDSNTEAFF
DNA: TGTGCCAGCATCGGAATGGACAGTAACACTGAAGCTTTCTTT
D: -
size: -
V: TRBV2
J: TRBJ1-1

CDR3: CASSLASTSGISEYF
DNA: TGTGCCAGCAGCTTAGCATCAACTAGCGGGATAAGTGAGTACTTC
D: TRBD2
size: -
V: TRBV7-9
J: TRBJ2-7

CDR3: CATHRDSRETQYF
DNA: TGTGCCACCCATAGGGACTCCCGAGAGACCCAGTACTTC
D: -
size: -
V: TRBV5-6
J: TRBJ2-5

CDR3: CASSSVEYNEQFF
DNA: TGTGCCAGCAGTTCGGTGGAGTACAATGAGCAGTTCTTC
D: -
size: few
V: TRBV27
J: TRBJ2-1

CDR3: CASSYSGQNNSPLHF
DNA: TGTGCCAGCAGTTACTCCGGACAGAATAATTCACCCCTCCACTTT
D: -
size: -
V: TRBV6-5
J: TRBJ1-6

CDR3: CASSWGQSTDTQYF
DNA: TGTGCCAGCAGCTGGGGACAGAGCACAGATACGCAGTATTTT
D: TRBD1
size: -
V: TRBV7-9
J: TRBJ2-3

CDR3: CASSLGPSGRNEQYF
DNA: TGTGCCAGCAGCTTAGGTCCTAGCGGGAGAAACGAGCAGTACTTC
D: TRBD2
size: -
V: TRBV11-2
J: TRBJ2-7

CDR3: CASSDPGAQETQYF
DNA: TGCGCCAGCAGCGACCCAGGGGCCCAAGAGACCCAGTACTTC
D: -
size: -
V: TRBV5-1
J: TRBJ2-5

CDR3: CSARVDREQFF
DNA: TGCAGTGCTAGAGTAGACAGGGAGCAGTTCTTC
D: -
size: -
V: TRBV20-1
J: TRBJ2-1

CDR3: CAWSVGGETQYF
DNA: TGTGCCTGGAGTGTTGGGGGGGAGACCCAGTACTTC
D: -
size: -
V: TRBV30
J: TRBJ2-5

CDR3: CATSRSGTGGIEFF
DNA: TGTGCCACCAGCAGATCCGGGACAGGGGGGATCGAGTTCTTC
D: TRBD1
size: once
V: TRBV15
J: TRBJ2-1

CDR3: CASSQELGGSGYTF
DNA: TGTGCCAGCAGCCAAGAACTGGGAGGCAGTGGCTACACCTTC
D: -
size: -
V: TRBV14
J: TRBJ1-2

CDR3: CASSLKTSNAYNEQFF
DNA: TGTGCCAGCTCACTAAAGACTAGTAATGCCTACAATGAGCAGTTCTTC
D: -
size: -
V: TRBV18
J: TRBJ2-1

CDR3: CAWSWDIRLNTEAFF
DNA: TGTGCCTGGAGTTGGGACATCAGACTGAACACTGAAGCTTTCTTT
D: -
size: -
V: TRBV30
J: TRBJ1-1

CDR3: CASRTSGRALNEQFF
DNA: TGTGCCAGCAGGACTAGCGGGAGGGCACTCAATGAGCAGTTCTTC
D: TRBD2
size: -
V: TRBV28
J: TRBJ2-1